This T cell receptor beta chain appears in the sequencing data of a study of shared clonotypes between healthy human individuals. Study in general: Every donor yielded three CD4 naive, three CD4 memory, two CD8 naive and one CD8 memory plate.

Sequencing was performed with immunoSEQ multiplex PCR; in TCRdb, only in-frame clones are kept and a portion is missing. The sample yields approximately 2.4 million clones, approximately 96% seen once. With respect to this clone: Its antigen is currently unknown.

Study results and caveats: Researchers sampled blood only, noting tissue repertoires likely differ. Generation of non-shared clonotypes was less probable than generation of clonotypes shared by all four donors.

The CDR3 covers 15 residues. V was clipped by 4 bases and J by 0 bases, with 13 bases between them. Germline V CDR1 and CDR2: SGHNT, YYREEE (reference sequence). The sequence derives from a man aged 18 to 30 in good health. The sample consisted of naive CD4+ T cells sorted from blood. The subset was: CD45RA+ positively selected. The V and J genes are TRBV5-4 and TRBJ2-5; D is possibly TRBD1 or TRBD2 (5 bases each). Written as DNA, the CDR3 is TGTGCCAGCAGCCCCCAGGGAGCCCACCAAGAGACCCAGTACTTC. Translating it yields CASSPQGAHQETQYF.